The next 9 T cell receptor beta chains were all read from a single sample in a study of cytomegalovirus exposure and HLA in healthy donors. 60 Vbeta and 13 Jbeta primers were used in PCR. The protocol was immunoSEQ multiplex PCR, while the TCRdb copy is restricted to in-frame clones and leaves out a portion. Of 200,000 to 250,000 clones listed, approximately 82% are singletons. Sequenced: PBMCs. The origin of the receptors is a woman aged 40 to 50 in good health and CMV-seronegative.

V usage is TRBV11-2 and J usage is TRBJ2-7, with 9 nucleotides matching TRBD1. Germline values: CDR1 SGHAT, CDR2 FQNNGV. The CDR3 is made up of 15 amino acids. Losses at the gene ends were 3 bases for V and 3 bases for J; bases not matched to a gene: 6. CDR3 DNA: TGTGCCAGCAGCTTTGGCCAGACAGGGGGCTACGAGCAGTACTTC. Protein sequence: CASSFGQTGGYEQYF.

This chain connects TRBV15 to TRBJ2-7; 11 bases map to TRBD1. Unmatched junction bases numbered 18, after V lost 5 bases and J lost 6 bases. Germline lookup yields CDR1 LNHNV and CDR2 YYDKDF (reference sequence). This CDR3 contains 18 residues. CDR3 sequence: CATSSRDRGELGRVEQYF. CDR3 DNA: TGTGCCACCAGCTCTCGGGACAGGGGGGAACTAGGGCGGGTCGAGCAGTACTTC.

V is TRBV15 and J is TRBJ2-2; D remains unclear. The CDR3 is 17 residues long. Germline values: CDR1 LNHNV, CDR2 YYDKDF (reference sequence). V lost 1 base, J lost 5 bases, and 17 bases lay in between. CDR3 sequence reads: CATSRGPTRVLTGELFF. CDR3 in DNA: TGTGCCACCAGCAGAGGGCCGACTCGGGTTCTAACCGGGGAGCTGTTTTTT.

The chain has TRBV5-1 and TRBJ2-3; 8 bases line up with TRBD2. CDR1 is SGHRS, CDR2 YFSETQ, per germline. The trim removed 0 bases at V and 4 bases at J, leaving 4 bases unmatched. The length of the CDR3 is 15 residues. CDR3 DNA: TGCGCCAGCAGCTTGGCGGGGGGGGGTCCAGATACGCAGTATTTT. Translating it yields CASSLAGGGPDTQYF.

This clone came up once. This chain connects TRBV10-3 to TRBJ1-2; no clear D. This CDR3 comprises 13 residues. Between the trimmed V and J ends, which lost 1 base and 0 bases, there was a span of 3 bases. The germline gives CDR1 ENHRY, CDR2 SYGVKD. CDR3 DNA sequence: TGTGCCATCAGTGAGTACACTAACTATGGCTACACCTTC. This translates into CAISEYTNYGYTF.

V usage is TRBV9 and J usage is TRBJ2-3; D perhaps matches TRBD2 (5 bases). The CDR3 covers 18 residues. With 2 bases removed from V and 0 bases from J, the gap between germline ends came to 19 bases. Germline CDR1 is SGDLS and CDR2 is YYNGEE. The CDR3 spells CASSVRPGSPSSTDTQYF. The CDR3 DNA follows: TGTGCCAGCAGCGTGAGACCGGGATCTCCATCGAGCACAGATACGCAGTATTTT.

The rearrangement uses TRBV28 and TRBJ1-5, with unresolved D. The CDR3 length is 12 residues. V lost 8 bases and J lost 6, with 11 bases in between. Germline CDR1 is MDHEN and CDR2 is SYDVKM. The chain's CDR3 is CASFKSPQPQHF. The CDR3 DNA is TGTGCCAGCTTTAAAAGCCCTCAGCCCCAGCATTTT.

This clone appeared once. The chain recombines TRBV4-2 with TRBJ2-1; the D is unclear. The CDR3 totals 15 residues. Between the trimmed V and J ends, which lost 1 base and 0 bases, there was a span of 7 bases. Germline V lookup: CDR1 LGHNA, CDR2 YNFKEQ. CDR3 nucleotide sequence: TGTGCCAGCAGCCAAGCTAGGAGCTCCTACAATGAGCAGTTCTTC. It translates to CASSQARSSYNEQFF.

The V gene is TRBV10-3, the J gene TRBJ2-1; TRBD1 matches at 9 bases. In germline, CDR1 is ENHRY, CDR2 SYGVKD. J lost 7 bases, V lost 8 bases, and 6 bases had no gene match. CDR3 length: 13 residues. CDR3 DNA sequence: TGTGCCATCGGGGGACAGGGACGGAATGAGCAGTTCTTC. Its protein product is CAIGGQGRNEQFF.